These 20 T cell receptor beta chains originate from one sample sequenced in a study of blood T cell repertoires in COVID-19. Some clones are missing from TCRdb's copy, which holds only in-frame ones; the method was immunoSEQ multiplex PCR. The data show fewer than 150,000 clones, around 83% seen once. Sequenced material: peripheral blood. The receptors stem from a human donor in a cohort sampled during active COVID-19.

This chain links TRBV6-5 with TRBJ2-7; possible D gene TRBD1, 6 bases. This CDR3 has 12 residues. Germline-derived CDR1 and CDR2 are MNHEY and SVGAGI. Trimming took 4 bases from V and 7 from J, leaving 11 bases between them. The DNA for the CDR3 is TGTGCCAGCAGTTTGGGGGCCGGGGAGCAGTACTTC. This sequence encodes CASSLGAGEQYF.

This chain's CDR3 is CASSLLAGADNEQFF. The CDR3 DNA sequence: TGCGCCAGCAGCCTTTTAGCGGGAGCAGACAATGAGCAGTTCTTC. The chain is built from TRBV5-1 and TRBJ2-1, with TRBD2 matching 9 bases. The germline V gene encodes CDR1 SGHRS and CDR2 YFSETQ. The length of the CDR3 is 15 residues. V gave up 4 bases and J gave up 5 bases; unmatched junction bases: 7.

V and J are TRBV7-2 and TRBJ1-6, with 7 bases that match TRBD1. The CDR3 is made up of 15 amino acids. In germline, CDR1 is SGHTA, CDR2 FQGNSA. With 3 bases clipped from V and 6 bases from J, the junction kept 5 bases outside the gene matches. The CDR3: CASSFMGQTNSPLHF. DNA for the CDR3: TGTGCCAGCAGCTTCATGGGACAGACTAATTCACCCCTCCACTTT.

The chain combines TRBV6-2 or TRBV6-3 with TRBJ2-7; the match to TRBD2 covers 8 bases. CDR3 length: 13 residues. In germline, CDR1 is MNHEY, CDR2 SVGEGT. The J segment lost 1 base and the V segment lost 6 bases, leaving 2 bases of the junction unmatched. CDR3 amino acids: CASSVAGSYEQYV. The CDR3 bases are TGTGCCAGCAGCGTAGCGGGGTCCTACGAGCAGTACGTC.

The chain combines TRBV10-3 with TRBJ1-1; D remains unclear. V lost 0 bases, J lost 4 bases, and 9 bases lay in between. CDR1 ENHRY and CDR2 SYGVKD come from the germline V gene. The CDR3 extends over 14 amino acids. CDR3 residues: CAISESEVVTEAFF. The CDR3 DNA reads as TGTGCCATCAGTGAGTCGGAGGTTGTCACTGAAGCTTTCTTT.

The rearrangement uses TRBV5-1 and TRBJ2-5, with a possible D match to TRBD2 (5 bases). Trimming cost V 4 bases and J 2 bases, with 12 bases left between them. There are 14 residues in the CDR3. Germline-derived CDR1 and CDR2 are SGHRS and YFSETQ. Here the CDR3 DNA reads TGCGCCAGCAGCCCTGGGGAGCGGCAAGAGACCCAGTACTTC. Amino acid sequence: CASSPGERQETQYF.

The chain carries TRBV7-2 and TRBJ2-1; 9 bases fit TRBD2. This CDR3 is 16 amino acids long. J lost 7 bases, V lost 5 bases, and 12 bases had no gene match. CDR1 and CDR2 from the germline V gene are SGHTA and FQGNSA. The CDR3 coding sequence is TGTGCCAGCAGCCGGACCCCGGGACTAGCAAGTAATGAGCAGTTCTTC. It encodes CASSRTPGLASNEQFF.

This sequence joins TRBV7-2 and TRBJ1-6, with TRBD1 matching 8 bases. CDR3 length: 15 amino acids. Unmatched junction bases numbered 5, after V lost 3 bases and J lost 7 bases. Germline V lookup: CDR1 SGHTA, CDR2 FQGNSA. The CDR3 DNA is TGTGCCAGCAGCTTCGGACAGGGCGGAAATTCACCCCTCCACTTT. This sequence encodes CASSFGQGGNSPLHF.

Here the CDR3 reads CASKPLRASNEQFF. The DNA for the CDR3 is TGTGCCAGCAAACCTCTGAGGGCAAGCAATGAGCAGTTCTTC. The genes are TRBV6-5 and TRBJ2-1, with TRBD2 as a possible D gene (5 bases). V lost 7 bases to trimming and J lost 6 bases, with 16 bases between them. The CDR3 loop spans 14 amino acids. CDR1 and CDR2 from the germline V gene are MNHEY and SVGAGI.

The rearrangement uses TRBV5-5 and TRBJ1-6; D gene ambiguous. CDR3 length: 15 amino acids. Per the germline V gene, CDR1 is SGHKS and CDR2 is YYEKEE (reference sequence). The V end was cut by 0 bases, the J end by 10 bases, with 14 bases between. In DNA form, the CDR3 reads TGTGCCAGCAGCTTGGAACGGAGAGAAAAATCACCCCTCCACTTT. This sequence encodes CASSLERREKSPLHF.

This chain uses TRBV7-2 with TRBJ1-2; TRBD1 is a possible D gene (6 bases). This CDR3 is built from 15 residues. The V end was cut by 3 bases, the J end by 4 bases, with 15 bases between. Germline-derived CDR1 and CDR2 are SGHTA and FQGNSA. CDR3 nucleotides: TGTGCCAGCAGCTTTACAGGGAGGGAAGTCTATGGCTACACCTTC. Translation gives CASSFTGREVYGYTF.

The gene calls are TRBV19 and TRBJ1-1, with a weak D call TRBD1 (6 bases). The V and J ends lost 6 bases and 1 base respectively, with 12 bases between them. Germline V gene sequence: CDR1 LNHDA, CDR2 SQIVND (reference sequence). This CDR3 spans 14 amino acids. The CDR3 bases are TGTGCCAGTAGGACGAGGGGGAGGAACACTGAAGCTTTCTTT. This translates into CASRTRGRNTEAFF.

The J gene is TRBJ2-1, the V gene TRBV5-1; 7 bases match TRBD2. This CDR3 is built from 16 residues. J lost 3 bases, V lost 3 bases, and 9 bases had no gene match. Germline V CDR1 and CDR2: SGHRS, YFSETQ. The CDR3 here is CASSSVGAGLYNEQFF. CDR3 DNA: TGCGCCAGCAGCTCCGTGGGAGCGGGACTCTACAATGAGCAGTTCTTC.

This chain links TRBV2 with TRBJ2-5, with D possibly matching TRBD1 (5 bases). V lost 7 bases and J lost 1, with 10 bases in between. The CDR3 totals 13 residues. Germline values: CDR1 SNHLY, CDR2 FYNNEI. CDR3 nucleotides: TGTGCCAGCATATGGGGCAGCCAAGAGACCCAGTACTTC. Translated, it gives CASIWGSQETQYF.

The chain links TRBV6-5 to TRBJ2-3; unclear D gene. Germline CDR1 is MNHEY and CDR2 is SVGAGI. V shed 5 bases and J shed 11 bases, with 17 bases lying between them. The CDR3 is 13 amino acids. DNA for the CDR3: TGTGCCAGCAGTAACTTAGGAGAGTTTATGCAGTATTTT. It yields the protein CASSNLGEFMQYF.

V gene TRBV30 combines with J gene TRBJ1-1; possibly TRBD1 for D (6 bases). This CDR3 has 12 residues. CDR1 GTSNPN and CDR2 SVGIG come from the germline V gene (reference sequence). Trimming removed 2 bases from V and 8 bases from J, with 12 bases in between. The CDR3: CAWSPTGLEAFF. The CDR3 region has the DNA TGTGCCTGGAGTCCTACAGGGCTGGAAGCTTTCTTT.

The genes are TRBV2 and TRBJ2-5; 8 bases match TRBD1. This CDR3 has 13 residues. Trimming at V came to 3 bases and at J to 7 bases, leaving 4 bases not matched to a gene. From germline, CDR1 is SNHLY and CDR2 FYNNEI. In DNA form, the CDR3 reads TGTGCCAGCAGTGAGGGACAGGAGGGGACCCAGTACTTC. Translated, it gives CASSEGQEGTQYF. Complete variable domain (other parts from reference TRBV2 and TRBJ2-5): EPEVTQTPSHQVTQMGQEVILRCVPISNHLYFYWYRQILGQKVEFLVSFYNNEISEKSEIFDDQFSVERPDGSNFTLKIRSTKLEDSAMYFCASSEGQEGTQYFGPGTRLLVL.

DNA for the CDR3: TGTGCCAGCAGTTACTACCGGGACACTGAAGCTTTCTTT. Translation: CASSYYRDTEAFF. The genes are TRBV6-5 and TRBJ1-1; D unresolved. The CDR3 has 13 residues. V lost 1 base to trimming and J lost 3 bases, with 6 bases between them. The germline V gene has CDR1 MNHEY and CDR2 SVGAGI.

V is TRBV14 and J is TRBJ2-7; possibly TRBD2 for D (5 bases). The CDR3 length is 13 residues. Trimming stripped 1 base from V and 2 bases from J, with 6 bases between. Germline CDR1 and CDR2: SGHDN and FVKESK. The chain's CDR3 is CASSQAGTYEQYF. CDR3 bases: TGTGCCAGCAGCCAAGCGGGAACCTACGAGCAGTACTTC.

This clone has a handful of counts. V gene TRBV7-9 combines with J gene TRBJ2-1, with D perhaps matching TRBD2 (5 bases). Germline assignment: CDR1 SEHNR and CDR2 FQNEAQ (reference sequence). V was cut by 1 base and J by 2 bases, with 9 bases left in between. CDR3 length: 15 amino acids. The chain's CDR3 is CASSLGRSTYNEQFF. For the CDR3, the DNA is TGTGCCAGCAGCTTAGGGAGGTCTACCTACAATGAGCAGTTCTTC.